These 17 T cell receptor beta chains were sequenced from one sample in a study of T cells after posttransplantation cyclophosphamide. Sequenced by immunoSEQ multiplex PCR; TCRdb stores in-frame clones only, minus some. The data list some 37,000 clones, none observed once; approximately 1.2% falls to the top ten. The material sequenced was PBMCs. Receptors were obtained from a girl between 10 and 17 years old in good health, CMV-negative, and a related stem cell transplant donor.

The chain joins TRBV5-1 to TRBJ2-5; 9 bases are shared with TRBD1. Matching the DNA end better, TRBJ2-7 makes the J call doubtful. The germline gives CDR1 SGHRS, CDR2 YFSETQ. The length of the CDR3 is 14 residues. The CDR3 coding sequence is TGCGCCAGCAGCCCGGGACAGGGAAGGCACGAGCAGTACTTC. This codes for CASSPGQGRHEQYF.

The chain couples TRBV7-2 to TRBJ1-1, with a weak D call TRBD1 (5 bases). The germline V gene has CDR1 SGHTA and CDR2 FQGNSA. This CDR3 has 14 residues. V was shortened by 0 bases and J by 10 bases, with 15 bases between the two germline ends. For the CDR3, the DNA is TGTGCCAGCAGCTTAGCTATGGGGCAGGGTCGAGCTTTCTTT. Encoded protein: CASSLAMGQGRAFF. Supplemented by reference TRBV7-2 and TRBJ1-1, the full variable domain reads GAGVSQSPSNKVTEKGKDVELRCDPISGHTALYWYRQSLGQGLEFLIYFQGNSAPDKSGLPSDRFSAERTGGSVSTLTIQRTQQEDSAVYLCASSLAMGQGRAFFGQGTRLTVV.

In this sample, this clone turned up many times. The V call is TRBV19, the J call TRBJ2-7; tentatively, D is TRBD2 (7 bases). Germline lookup yields CDR1 LNHDA and CDR2 SQIVND (reference sequence). The CDR3 covers 15 residues. V was trimmed by 5 bases and J by 6 bases, leaving 20 bases between them. The CDR3 region is CASSPRGLAAGEQYF. The CDR3 DNA sequence: TGTGCCAGTAGTCCCCGGGGGCTAGCGGCTGGCGAGCAGTACTTC.

This clone occurred many times. The V gene is TRBV28, the J gene TRBJ2-3; 13 nucleotides line up with TRBD2. CDR3 length: 15 residues. Germline lookup yields CDR1 MDHEN and CDR2 SYDVKM. The J segment lost 4 bases and the V segment lost 6 bases, leaving 4 bases of the junction unmatched. CDR3 region: CASRGTSGVSDTQYF. The CDR3 DNA follows: TGTGCCAGCAGGGGGACTAGCGGGGTTTCAGATACGCAGTATTTT.

This clone was detected ten times or more. The V call is TRBV6-4, the J call TRBJ2-2; 9 bases match TRBD2. CDR1 is MRHNA, CDR2 SNTAGT, per germline. The CDR3 runs 14 residues. Trimming took 6 bases from V and 6 from J; bases not matched to a gene: 5. DNA of the CDR3: TGTGCCAGCAGCAGGACTAGCGAAGCCGGGGAGCTGTTTTTT. As protein: CASSRTSEAGELFF.

This clone occurred a few times. The junction shows a germline mismatch at one end, possibly a read error. The CDR3, as DNA: TGCGCCAGCAGTGAGAAACCCCTGGGGGGTTACACAGATACGCGGTATTTT. Amino acids: CASSEKPLGGYTDTRYF. The chain links TRBV10-1 to TRBJ2-3; weak D call: TRBD2 (6 bases). This CDR3 is built from 17 residues. Germline CDR1 WNHNN, CDR2 SYGVQD (reference sequence).

This clone was counted ten times or more. V usage is TRBV5-8 and J usage is TRBJ1-2, with TRBD1 matching over 9 bases. The CDR3 length is 14 residues. The junction had 3 bases not matched to a gene; V was cut back by 0 bases and J by 6 bases. Per germline, CDR1 SGHTS and CDR2 YDEGEE. The chain's CDR3 is CASSLDRGLNGYTF. The CDR3 DNA reads as TGTGCCAGCAGCTTGGACAGGGGGCTCAATGGCTACACCTTC.

This clone was seen a few times. This chain links TRBV30 with TRBJ1-2, with 9 bases identical to TRBD1. CDR1 and CDR2 (germline): GTSNPN, SVGIG (reference sequence). V was clipped by 4 bases and J by 7 bases; unmatched bases: 13. The CDR3 contains 15 residues. CDR3 in DNA: TGTGCCTGGAATACCGGGACAGGGAAAGTTAGTGGCTACACCTTC. It is translated as CAWNTGTGKVSGYTF.

This clone turned up a few times. Other DNA sequences in the sample encode the same CDR3. V gene TRBV9 combines with J gene TRBJ2-2, with 10 nucleotides matching TRBD2. The CDR3 runs to 17 residues. Germline trimming cut 0 bases from V and 7 bases from J; bases unmatched to any gene: 9. Germline loops: CDR1 SGDLS, CDR2 YYNGEE. The CDR3 protein is CASSVDGLAGAVGELFF. For the CDR3, the DNA is TGTGCCAGCAGCGTAGACGGGCTAGCGGGAGCGGTCGGGGAGCTGTTTTTT.

The rearrangement uses TRBV18 and TRBJ1-1; TRBD1 might be the D (6 bases). The V and J ends lost 3 bases and 3 bases respectively, with 17 bases between them. There are 16 residues in the CDR3. CDR1 and CDR2 from the germline V gene are KGHSH and LQKENI. CDR3 nucleotide sequence: TGTGCCAGCTCACCTGAAGCCAGGGGAGGGGACACTGAAGCTTTCTTT. Translated, it gives CASSPEARGGDTEAFF.

This clone appeared many times. J is TRBJ2-1 and V is TRBV7-3; 8 nucleotides agree with TRBD2. V lost 2 bases, J lost 6 bases, and 3 bases stayed unmatched. In germline, CDR1 is SGHTA, CDR2 FQGTGA. CDR3 size: 14 residues. CDR3 protein: CASSLGTSPNEQFF. For the CDR3, the DNA is TGTGCCAGCAGCTTAGGGACTAGTCCCAATGAGCAGTTCTTC.

The rearrangement joins TRBV7-2 to TRBJ2-5; 9 bases are shared with TRBD1. This CDR3 spans 14 amino acids. Germline V gene data show CDR1 as SGHTA and CDR2 as FQGNSA. Trimming cost V 6 bases and J 5 bases; bases outside gene matches: 7. The CDR3 DNA follows: TGTGCCAGCAGTCCCGGGACAGGGAGGGAGACCCAGTACTTC. This encodes CASSPGTGRETQYF. The variable domain in full, with the rest retrieved from reference TRBV7-2 and TRBJ2-5, is GAGVSQSPSNKVTEKGKDVELRCDPISGHTALYWYRQSLGQGLEFLIYFQGNSAPDKSGLPSDRFSAERTGGSVSTLTIQRTQQEDSAVYLCASSPGTGRETQYFGPGTRLLVL.

This clone was seen at least ten times. The chain has TRBV7-3 and TRBJ2-3, with 12 bases identical to TRBD2. This CDR3 has 17 residues. Looked up from germline, CDR1 is SGHTA and CDR2 is FQGTGA. Trimming took 5 bases from V and 2 from J; bases not matched to a gene: 8. The CDR3 nucleotides are TGTGCCAGCAGCCCTGATCTAGCGGGAGGGATCACAGATACGCAGTATTTT. Protein: CASSPDLAGGITDTQYF.

The CDR3 DNA follows: TGTGCCAGCAGGTTCGGGACAGGGGTCTCCTACGAGCAGTACTTC. It yields the protein CASRFGTGVSYEQYF. This chain connects TRBV28 to TRBJ2-7, with 10 bases fitting TRBD1. This CDR3 is 15 amino acids long. The V gene's germline CDR1 is MDHEN and CDR2 SYDVKM. The junction had 5 bases not matched to a gene; V was cut back by 6 bases and J by 0 bases.

This clone was detected ten times or more. The chain uses TRBV27 and TRBJ1-3; tentative D call: TRBD1 (6 bases). The germline gives CDR1 MNHEY, CDR2 SMNVEV (reference sequence). The ends were cut back, 5 bases at V and 2 bases at J, with 10 bases in the middle. This CDR3 is 14 amino acids long. The DNA for the CDR3 is TGTGCCAGCAGTCCTACAGGGCCTGGAAACACCATATATTTT. Protein: CASSPTGPGNTIYF.

The sample holds many counts of this clone. The chain couples TRBV6-1 to TRBJ1-6; D ambiguous. From germline, CDR1 is MNHNS and CDR2 SASEGT. This CDR3 spans 15 amino acids. V gave up 2 bases and J gave up 2 bases, with 7 bases separating them. The CDR3 region has the DNA TGTGCCAGCAGTGAACAGGAAGCCTATAATTCACCCCTCCACTTT. Protein product: CASSEQEAYNSPLHF.

There are many counts of this clone. The chain is built from TRBV6-5 and TRBJ1-4; D is unclear. CDR1 is MNHEY, CDR2 SVGAGI, per germline. This CDR3 spans 15 amino acids. V was clipped by 0 bases and J by 7 bases, with 12 bases between them. This CDR3 reads CASSYSGVIGEKLFF. The CDR3, as DNA: TGTGCCAGCAGTTACTCCGGAGTAATCGGTGAAAAACTGTTTTTT.